These 19 T cell receptor beta chains were sequenced from one sample in a study of Graves' ophthalmopathy and Graves' hyperthyroidism. Scientists amplified the TCR beta CDR3 regions from RNA transcripts. The workflow started with a first-round RT-PCR run with HTBI primers and then moved on to a second-round multiplex PCR. TCRdb ran MiXCR on the multiplex PCR reads and lists one entry per CDR3 protein. The sample consists of fewer than 350,000 distinct CDR3 sequences, about a sixth of them appearing once. Sequences were obtained from peripheral blood. These TCRs come from an adult man with Graves' ophthalmopathy.

In its sample, this clonotype was seen many times. This chain uses TRBV13 with TRBJ1-5; D uncertain. The CDR3 spans 16 residues. Germline V gene sequence: CDR1 PRHDT, CDR2 FYEKMQ (reference sequence). The ends were cut back, 0 bases at V and 7 bases at J, with 16 bases in the middle. The CDR3 loop is CASSLGVAGREQPQHF. CDR3 DNA sequence: TGTGCCAGCAGCTTAGGAGTGGCGGGGAGGGAACAGCCCCAGCATTTT. The whole variable domain, remainder taken from reference TRBV13 and TRBJ1-5, is AAGVIQSPRHLIKEKRETATLKCYPIPRHDTVYWYQQGPGQDPQFLISFYEKMQSDKGSIPDRFSAQQFSDYHSELNMSSLELGDSALYFCASSLGVAGREQPQHFGDGTRLSIL.

The rearrangement links TRBV27 to TRBJ1-1; D may be TRBD1 (5 bases). Per the germline V gene, CDR1 is MNHEY and CDR2 is SMNVEV (reference sequence). Trimming stripped 7 bases from V and 1 base from J, with 16 bases between. This CDR3 contains 15 residues. In DNA form, the CDR3 reads TGTGCCAGCACCAGAACTGGGGGGTCGAACACTGAAGCTTTCTTT. This translates into CASTRTGGSNTEAFF.

In this sample, this clonotype turned up many times. This chain joins TRBV6-2 or TRBV6-3 and TRBJ2-7; D uncertain. Germline CDR1 reads MNHEY; CDR2 reads SVGEGT. The CDR3 extends over 13 amino acids. V was pared by 2 bases and J by 3 bases, with 8 bases between. CDR3 sequence (DNA): TGTGCCAGCAGTTACGGCCAGAACTACGAGCAGTACTTC. Translation: CASSYGQNYEQYF.

This clonotype was counted many times. The V gene is TRBV20-1, the J gene TRBJ1-1; D is unresolved. Germline CDR1 and CDR2: DFQATT and SNEGSKA (reference sequence). This CDR3 contains 13 residues. Trimming removed 0 bases from V and 10 bases from J, with 15 bases in between. CDR3 in amino acids: CSAREMGRVVAFF. For the CDR3, the DNA is TGCAGTGCTAGAGAGATGGGTAGGGTCGTAGCTTTCTTT.

This clonotype was found many times. V is TRBV6-2 or TRBV6-3 and J is TRBJ1-4, with D perhaps matching TRBD1 (6 bases). With 6 bases removed from V and 4 bases from J, the gap between germline ends came to 9 bases. Germline CDR1 and CDR2: MNHEY and SVGEGT. The CDR3 loop spans 13 amino acids. The CDR3 DNA follows: TGTGCCAGCAGCGGACAGAGTAATGAAAAACTGTTTTTT. As protein: CASSGQSNEKLFF.

CDR3 residues: CASSYHGRASDGELFF. CDR3 sequence (DNA): TGTGCCAGCAGTTACCACGGCAGGGCCTCGGACGGGGAGCTGTTTTTT. This chain uses TRBV6-5 with TRBJ2-2; D perhaps matches TRBD1 (5 bases). The CDR3 spans 16 residues. V gave up 2 bases and J gave up 7 bases, with 17 bases separating them. The germline V gene encodes CDR1 MNHEY and CDR2 SVGAGI.

This clonotype has at least ten counts. The chain uses TRBV4-1 and TRBJ1-6; D is unresolved. The CDR3 has 13 residues. The V end lost 0 bases, the J end lost 9 bases, and 6 bases lay between the germline ends. The germline CDR1 and CDR2 sequences are MGHRA and YSYEKL. CDR3 sequence reads: CASSQDIGSPLHF. In nucleotides, the CDR3 is TGCGCCAGCAGCCAAGACATTGGTTCACCCCTCCACTTT.

In its sample, this clonotype was seen many times. This chain connects TRBV24-1 to TRBJ1-5, with D possibly being TRBD1 (5 bases). Germline CDR1 KGHDR, CDR2 SFDVKD. Trimming left V 3 bases short and J 3 bases short, with 14 bases between. The CDR3 is 16 amino acids. CDR3 sequence: CATSDPPGVINQPQHF. The DNA of the CDR3 is TGTGCCACCAGTGATCCTCCGGGGGTAATCAATCAGCCCCAGCATTTT.

This clonotype was found many times. This rearrangement joins TRBV19 to TRBJ2-7; perhaps TRBD2 as D (5 bases). V gave up 6 bases and J gave up 1 base, with 10 bases separating them. The CDR3 has 13 residues. Looked up from germline, CDR1 is LNHDA and CDR2 is SQIVND (reference sequence). This CDR3 reads CASSDSGSYEQYF. CDR3 nucleotide sequence: TGTGCCAGTAGCGACTCGGGGTCCTACGAGCAGTACTTC.

As concerns this clonotype: Being one base from a much bigger clone, this may be a read error. The gene calls are TRBV24-1 and TRBJ1-2; D not certain. Per germline, CDR1 KGHDR and CDR2 SFDVKD. This CDR3 is built from 11 residues. Here the CDR3 reads CANSDLQGYTF. The CDR3 region has the DNA TGTGCCAACAGTGATTTGCAAGGCTACACCTTC.

The chain joins TRBV6-1 to TRBJ2-7, with 11 bases fitting TRBD2. The J segment lost 2 bases and the V segment lost 6 bases, leaving 6 bases of the junction unmatched. Germline V gene data show CDR1 as MNHNS and CDR2 as SASEGT. The CDR3 spans 15 residues. The CDR3 loop reads CASRDPGLAAYEQYF. The CDR3 DNA sequence: TGTGCCAGCAGGGATCCGGGACTAGCGGCCTACGAGCAGTACTTC.

The V gene is TRBV6-1, the J gene TRBJ1-1; possibly TRBD1 for D (5 bases). In germline, CDR1 is MNHNS, CDR2 SASEGT. The CDR3 runs to 14 residues. Deletions cut 5 bases from V and 1 base from J, with 11 bases between. In DNA, the CDR3 is TGTGCCAGCAGTACCAGACAGAAGAACACTGAAGCTTTCTTT. It translates to CASSTRQKNTEAFF.

This clonotype was found many times. The V gene is TRBV10-3, the J gene TRBJ2-7; 9 bases align to TRBD1. Trimming cost V 0 bases and J 2 bases; bases outside gene matches: 8. Per the germline V gene, CDR1 is ENHRY and CDR2 is SYGVKD. The CDR3 sequence is 17 residues long. The CDR3 DNA sequence: TGTGCCATCAGTGAGTCGATGCCGGGACAGGGCGCCTACGAGCAGTACTTC. Amino acid sequence: CAISESMPGQGAYEQYF.

This clonotype was observed at least ten times. This sequence joins TRBV28 and TRBJ1-5, with 7 positions matching TRBD1. The CDR3 runs to 15 residues. V trimming: 4 bases; J trimming: 4 bases; junction bases outside the gene matches: 7. The germline CDR1 and CDR2 sequences are MDHEN and SYDVKM. CDR3 DNA: TGTGCCAGCAGTTCCCCGACAGGGCCTAATCAGCCCCAGCATTTT. Translating it yields CASSSPTGPNQPQHF.

Comments on this clonotype: At one of its ends the junction is not consistent with the germline gene, which may arise from a read error. The V gene is TRBV7-7, the J gene TRBJ2-7; 10 bases agree with TRBD1. CDR1 is SSHAT, CDR2 FNYEAQ, per germline (reference sequence). The CDR3 is 15 residues long. CDR3 amino acids: CASSFGTGDTYEQYF. For the CDR3, the DNA is TGTGCTAGCAGCTTTGGGACAGGGGACACCTACGAGCAGTACTTC.

V gene TRBV28 combines with J gene TRBJ2-2; TRBD2 aligns across 11 bases. CDR3 length: 18 amino acids. CDR1 is MDHEN and CDR2 is SYDVKM in the germline V gene. After removal of 7 bases from V and 3 bases from J, the junction contained 13 bases not matched to a gene. The CDR3 is CASTQLELAGEDTGELFF. As DNA, the CDR3 is TGTGCCAGCACCCAGCTCGAACTAGCGGGAGAGGACACCGGGGAGCTGTTTTTT.

V and J are TRBV12-3 or TRBV12-4 and TRBJ1-1; D is unclear. The CDR3 extends over 16 amino acids. V was clipped by 2 bases and J by 2 bases, with 15 bases between them. The CDR3 region is CASSLTLDKINTEAFF. CDR3 DNA: TGTGCCAGCAGTTTAACCCTGGATAAGATTAACACTGAAGCTTTCTTT.

The table lists this clonotype with many counts. The rearrangement uses TRBV2 and TRBJ2-5, with 7 positions matching TRBD2. This CDR3 spans 13 amino acids. CDR1 is SNHLY, CDR2 FYNNEI, per germline. Unmatched junction bases numbered 6, after V lost 10 bases and J lost 1 base. Written as DNA, the CDR3 is TGTGCCACTCACGGGACTATCCAAGAGACCCAGTACTTC. It specifies CATHGTIQETQYF.

The table lists this clonotype with many counts. The chain combines TRBV5-1 with TRBJ1-1; D perhaps matches TRBD1 (5 bases). Germline-derived CDR1 and CDR2 are SGHRS and YFSETQ. The CDR3 has 12 amino acids. The V and J ends lost 4 bases and 7 bases respectively, with 11 bases between them. CDR3 amino acids: CASSQWDGEAFF. Written as DNA, the CDR3 is TGCGCCAGCAGCCAGTGGGACGGTGAAGCTTTCTTT.